Listed here are 30 T cell receptor beta chains from one sample, sequenced in a study of CXCR3-negative and CXCR3-positive naive CD8 T cells. UMI labels and 5' RACE were used to prepare the TRB cDNA libraries. After re-calling the 5' RACE reads, TCRdb lists one entry per CDR3 protein, DNA absent. This repertoire includes 70,000 to 100,000 distinct CDR3 sequences. The sample taken for sequencing was naive CXCR3- CD8+ T cells from blood. Subset: CD45RO-CCR7+CD27+CD95- naive CD8+ T cells lacking CXCR3 (TNR3-). Receptor source: a human donor in good health. Some clones in this sample may be carry-over from other donors' samples.

V gene TRBV7-8 combines with J gene TRBJ2-7. Germline V CDR1 and CDR2: SGHVS, FQNEAQ. The CDR3 has 14 amino acids. The CDR3 sequence is CASSPRPPPHEQYF. Full variable domain (missing parts from reference TRBV7-8 and TRBJ2-7): GAGVSQSPRYKVAKRGQDVALRCDPISGHVSLFWYQQALGQGPEFLTYFQNEAQLDKSGLPSDRFFAERPEGSVSTLKIQRTQQEDSAVYLCASSPRPPPHEQYFGPGTRLTVT.

V and J are TRBV10-3 and TRBJ2-3. The CDR3 sequence is 15 residues long. CDR1 and CDR2 (germline): ENHRY, SYGVKD. CDR3 protein: CAISESSFLGDTQYF.

This sequence joins TRBV4-3 and TRBJ2-7; TCRdb lists TRBD1, though no DNA is available to test this call. CDR1 LGHNA and CDR2 YSLEER come from the germline V gene. The CDR3 covers 17 residues. CDR3 loop: CASSQDIRGENPYEQYF.

The J gene is TRBJ2-3, the V gene TRBV29-1. Looked up from germline, CDR1 is SQVTM and CDR2 is ANQGSEA. This CDR3 region has 14 residues. The CDR3 region is CSVEGQLKGDTQYF.

The gene calls are TRBV7-9 and TRBJ2-1; without DNA, the TCRdb call of TRBD2 cannot be checked. The CDR3 sequence is 16 residues long. The V gene's germline CDR1 is SEHNR and CDR2 FQNEAQ (reference sequence). CDR3 loop: CASSLGGTSGAGEQFF.

The genes are TRBV13 and TRBJ2-1; the TCRdb call, TRBD2, lacks DNA for checking. Germline V gives CDR1 PRHDT, CDR2 FYEKMQ (reference sequence). The CDR3 contains 15 residues. The CDR3 sequence: CASSLLAGGQNEQFF.

The chain carries TRBV2 and TRBJ1-5. The CDR3 totals 11 residues. In germline, CDR1 is SNHLY, CDR2 FYNNEI. CDR3 amino acids: CASSDGQPQHF.

This chain joins TRBV29-1 and TRBJ2-3; no DNA is available, so the TRBD1 call from TCRdb remains unchecked. Germline V gene lookup returns CDR1 SQVTM and CDR2 ANQGSEA. CDR3 length: 15 residues. CDR3 residues: CSVSPWDPITDTQYF.

CDR3 amino acids: CSVAPVSSYEQYF. The V call is TRBV29-1, the J call TRBJ2-7; lacking DNA, the TRBD1 call made by TCRdb goes unchecked. In germline, CDR1 is SQVTM, CDR2 ANQGSEA. The CDR3 loop spans 13 amino acids.

The V and J genes are TRBV7-6 and TRBJ1-1. CDR3 length: 14 amino acids. Germline-derived CDR1 and CDR2 are SGHVS and FNYEAQ. CDR3 loop: CASSLGSPNTEAFF.

The chain uses TRBV15 and TRBJ2-3; TCRdb gives TRBD1 as the D gene, but with no DNA this cannot be confirmed. The germline V gene encodes CDR1 LNHNV and CDR2 YYDKDF (reference sequence). The length of the CDR3 is 14 residues. The CDR3 region is CATRHPGGLDTQYF.

J is TRBJ2-1 and V is TRBV7-6; TCRdb names TRBD1, which stays unverified in the absence of DNA. Germline V gene lookup returns CDR1 SGHVS and CDR2 FNYEAQ. The CDR3 runs 17 residues. CDR3 in amino acids: CASSLYPGTGTYNEQFF.

This chain joins TRBV9 and TRBJ2-2; TCRdb reports TRBD2, a call that lacks DNA to check it against. Germline CDR1 SGDLS, CDR2 YYNGEE. The CDR3 contains 16 residues. The chain's CDR3 is CASSVGLAGDTGELFF.

The chain is built from TRBV9 and TRBJ2-3. The CDR3 consists of 12 residues. Germline values: CDR1 SGDLS, CDR2 YYNGEE. The chain's CDR3 is CASSVVSDTQYF.

The chain carries TRBV27 and TRBJ1-5; TCRdb's assignment of TRBD1 cannot be checked, as there is no DNA. The CDR3 consists of 12 residues. CDR1 is MNHEY, CDR2 SMNVEV, per germline (reference sequence). CDR3 amino acids: CASSLPGQPQHF.

The chain combines TRBV20-1 with TRBJ1-1; the D call of TRBD1 rests on TCRdb alone, since no DNA is present to check it. The CDR3 has 14 amino acids. CDR1 is DFQATT and CDR2 is SNEGSKA in the germline V gene (reference sequence). This CDR3 is CSASSDRKGTEAFF.

This chain uses TRBV28 with TRBJ2-5; the D call from TCRdb, TRBD2, cannot be confirmed without DNA. Germline V gene data show CDR1 as MDHEN and CDR2 as SYDVKM. The length of the CDR3 is 16 residues. CDR3 amino acids: CASSPTSGSRTETQYF.

The chain links TRBV7-2 to TRBJ2-1; as DNA is missing, the TRBD2 call by TCRdb cannot be tested. Germline V gene lookup returns CDR1 SGHTA and CDR2 FQGNSA. CDR3 length: 17 amino acids. The CDR3 is CASIGLWGGRETNEQFF.

CDR3 amino acids: CSAPPPGQGSTEAFF. The chain recombines TRBV20-1 with TRBJ1-1; no DNA is available, so the TRBD1 call from TCRdb remains unchecked. Germline V lookup: CDR1 DFQATT, CDR2 SNEGSKA (reference sequence). The CDR3 has 15 amino acids.

V is TRBV21-1 and J is TRBJ1-2; the TRBD1 assignment by TCRdb is unverifiable without DNA. TRBV21-1 is recorded as a pseudogene. This CDR3 is built from 14 residues. CDR3 protein: CASSERGADYGYTF.

This chain links TRBV7-8 with TRBJ1-5. CDR1 and CDR2 from the germline V gene are SGHVS and FQNEAQ. The CDR3 covers 13 residues. The CDR3 sequence: CASSLPGDQPQHF.

V is TRBV29-1 and J is TRBJ2-3. The CDR3 loop spans 12 amino acids. CDR1 and CDR2 (germline): SQVTM, ANQGSEA. The CDR3 reads CSVDTRTDTQYF.

This chain links TRBV15 with TRBJ2-2. The V gene's germline CDR1 is LNHNV and CDR2 YYDKDF (reference sequence). The CDR3 covers 16 residues. The CDR3 loop is CATSRDPGRSPGELFF.

The chain recombines TRBV7-9 with TRBJ1-5; TCRdb names TRBD1, which stays unverified in the absence of DNA. Germline CDR1 reads SEHNR; CDR2 reads FQNEAQ (reference sequence). This CDR3 has 18 residues. CDR3 region: CASSSGRDRGSGNQPQHF. Full variable domain (remainder filled in from reference TRBV7-9 and TRBJ1-5): DTGVSQNPRHKITKRGQNVTFRCDPISEHNRLYWYRQTLGQGPEFLTYFQNEAQLEKSRLLSDRFSAERPKGSFSTLEIQRTEQGDSAMYLCASSSGRDRGSGNQPQHFGDGTRLSIL.

The chain employs TRBV28 and TRBJ2-7; TCRdb outputs TRBD1, but without DNA this stays unchecked. Germline V gives CDR1 MDHEN, CDR2 SYDVKM. The CDR3 totals 13 residues. CDR3 protein: CASSLLDRADSYF.

The chain combines TRBV5-5 with TRBJ2-1; TCRdb selects TRBD2, and the lack of DNA leaves this call unchecked. The CDR3 spans 14 residues. Germline lookup yields CDR1 SGHKS and CDR2 YYEKEE (reference sequence). The CDR3 here is CASSPGTSYNEQFF.

This chain links TRBV27 with TRBJ1-1. Germline values: CDR1 MNHEY, CDR2 SMNVEV (reference sequence). CDR3 length: 11 residues. CDR3 loop: CASSFKDEAFF.

The chain uses TRBV7-9 and TRBJ2-1; the D call of TRBD2 rests on TCRdb alone, since no DNA is present to check it. The V gene's germline CDR1 is SEHNR and CDR2 FQNEAQ (reference sequence). The CDR3 length is 15 residues. The CDR3 loop is CASSLASGRANEQFF.

The chain couples TRBV28 to TRBJ2-5; TCRdb's D call of TRBD2 is untestable without DNA. The CDR3 spans 17 residues. Germline loops: CDR1 MDHEN, CDR2 SYDVKM. CDR3: CASSLSIRSGGQETQYF.

The chain uses TRBV4-2 and TRBJ2-7; absent DNA, TCRdb's TRBD2 call cannot be checked. CDR1 LGHNA and CDR2 YNFKEQ come from the germline V gene. The CDR3 is 15 amino acids. The CDR3 sequence: CASSQDPAGSYEQYF.